A selection of T cell receptor beta chains follows, all from one sample in a study of cytomegalovirus exposure and HLA in healthy donors. The table came from immunoSEQ multiplex PCR; TCRdb's copy has only in-frame clones and leaves some out. The table has about 140,000 clones, roughly 88% seen once. Input material: PBMCs. These TCRs come from a young woman in good health and CMV-seropositive. Each CDR3 is given with its conserved first and last residue. The order of the fields is V gene, J gene, clone size, D gene, CDR3 protein, CDR3 DNA. A D gene is named only where the DNA matches it firmly. Rows may omit the clone size; those that give it use once, few, many or a size class.

TRBV5-4	TRBJ2-3	.	.	CASSFRQGWTDTQYF	TGTGCCAGCAGCTTCCGGCAGGGATGGACAGATACGCAGTATTTT
TRBV7-3	TRBJ1-5	.	.	CASSLSRESCQPQHF	TGTGCCAGCAGCTTATCGAGGGAATCCTGTCAGCCCCAGCATTTT
TRBV7-8	TRBJ1-2	.	TRBD1	CASSTEGQPAYGYTF	TGTGCCAGCAGCACCGAGGGACAGCCGGCCTATGGCTACACCTTC
TRBV7-2	TRBJ1-5	.	.	CASSLMAEGSQPQHF	TGTGCCAGCAGCTTAATGGCGGAGGGGAGTCAGCCCCAGCATTTT
TRBV4-1	TRBJ1-2	.	.	CASSQDQGGRNNYGYTF	TGCGCCAGCAGCCAAGATCAAGGAGGGAGGAACAACTATGGCTACACCTTC
TRBV28	TRBJ1-2	few	TRBD1	CASSTSRRTGLGNYGYTF	TGTGCCAGCAGTACAAGTCGAAGGACAGGGCTGGGCAACTATGGCTACACCTTC
TRBV5-5	TRBJ2-7	.	.	CASSLEHRDYEQYF	TGTGCCAGCAGCTTGGAACACAGGGACTACGAGCAGTACTTC
TRBV7-7	TRBJ1-4	.	.	CASSLGGSANEKLFF	TGTGCTAGCAGCTTGGGAGGCAGTGCCAATGAAAAACTGTTTTTT
TRBV15	TRBJ1-2	.	.	CATSRGGGVAGYTF	TGTGCCACCAGCAGAGGAGGGGGGGTCGCTGGCTACACCTTC
TRBV9	TRBJ2-5	.	TRBD2	CASSLRGGGQETQYF	TGTGCCAGCAGCTTGCGCGGGGGGGGCCAAGAGACCCAGTACTTC
TRBV18	TRBJ1-4	.	.	CASSPKDMDEKLFF	TGTGCCAGCTCACCAAAGGACATGGATGAAAAACTGTTTTTT
TRBV27	TRBJ1-2	.	TRBD1	CASSLLGDRGSRGYTF	TGTGCCAGCAGTTTGCTAGGGGACAGGGGGTCTCGCGGCTACACCTTC
TRBV28	TRBJ2-7	.	.	CASRSTGRFYEQYF	TGTGCCAGCCGATCGACAGGGAGGTTTTACGAGCAGTACTTC
TRBV4-1	TRBJ2-7	few	TRBD2	CASSPGRLAGAYEQYF	TGCGCCAGCAGCCCCGGTCGACTAGCGGGAGCCTACGAGCAGTACTTC